This T cell receptor beta chain was recovered during a study of blood T cell repertoires in COVID-19. In the authors' methods: Reference gene primer amplification gave estimated nucleated cell counts. Assay used: immunoSEQ multiplex PCR; TCRdb lists only in-frame clones, some missing. Clonal size and the V and J genes are those of that table, whereas D and trimming came from the DNA. The sample lists a few hundred thousand clones, roughly nine tenths occurring once. The V gene's germline CDR1 is SGHVS and CDR2 FNYEAQ. Trimming removed 5 bases from V and 14 bases from J; junction bases left unmatched: 17. CDR3 length: 15 residues.

The rearrangement links TRBV7-6 to TRBJ2-1, with 8 bases matching TRBD2. Sequences were obtained from PBMCs or T cells enriched from blood (not recorded which). This clonotype was obtained from a man aged 18 to 29 who had recovered from COVID-19. In nucleotides, the CDR3 is TGTGCCAGCAGCCCCAGCACTCCGGGACTAGGATCAGAGTTCTTC. It specifies CASSPSTPGLGSEFF.